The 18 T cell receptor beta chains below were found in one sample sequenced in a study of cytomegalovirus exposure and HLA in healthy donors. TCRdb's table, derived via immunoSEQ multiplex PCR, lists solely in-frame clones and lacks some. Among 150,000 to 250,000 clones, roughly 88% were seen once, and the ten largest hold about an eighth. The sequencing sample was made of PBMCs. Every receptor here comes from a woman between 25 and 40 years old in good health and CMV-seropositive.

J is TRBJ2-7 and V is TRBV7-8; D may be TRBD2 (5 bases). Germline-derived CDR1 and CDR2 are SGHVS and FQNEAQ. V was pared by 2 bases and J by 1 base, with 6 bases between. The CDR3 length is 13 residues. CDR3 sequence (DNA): TGTGCCAGCAGCTTAAGCGGTTCCTACGAGCAGTACTTC. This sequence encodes CASSLSGSYEQYF.

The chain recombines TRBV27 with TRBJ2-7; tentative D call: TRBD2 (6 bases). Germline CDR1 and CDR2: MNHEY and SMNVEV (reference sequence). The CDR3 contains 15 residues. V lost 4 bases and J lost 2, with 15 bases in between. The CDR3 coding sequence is TGTGCCAGCAGTTCTGCTGCGCTAGCGCCCTACGAGCAGTACTTC. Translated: CASSSAALAPYEQYF.

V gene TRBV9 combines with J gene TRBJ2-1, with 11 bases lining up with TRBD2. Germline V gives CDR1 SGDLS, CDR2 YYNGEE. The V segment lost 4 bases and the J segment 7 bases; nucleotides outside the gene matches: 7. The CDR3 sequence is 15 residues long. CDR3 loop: CASSLTSGSRNEQFF. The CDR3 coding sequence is TGTGCCAGCAGCCTTACTAGCGGGAGCCGGAATGAGCAGTTCTTC.

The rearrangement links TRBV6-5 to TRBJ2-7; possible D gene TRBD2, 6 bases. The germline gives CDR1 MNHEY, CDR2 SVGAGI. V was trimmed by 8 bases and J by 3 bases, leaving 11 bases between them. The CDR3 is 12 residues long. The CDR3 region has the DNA TGTGCCAGCGGGGAGGATAGCTACGAGCAGTACTTC. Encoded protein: CASGEDSYEQYF.

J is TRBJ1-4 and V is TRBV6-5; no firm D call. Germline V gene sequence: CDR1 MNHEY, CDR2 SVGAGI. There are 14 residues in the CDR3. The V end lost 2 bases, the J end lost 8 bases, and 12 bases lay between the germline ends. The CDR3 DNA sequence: TGTGCCAGCAGTTACAATGAGGCGGGGGAAAAACTGTTTTTT. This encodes CASSYNEAGEKLFF.

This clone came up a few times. In DNA form, the CDR3 reads TGTGCCAGCAGCCCAAAGACCGGGACAGGCCTATACGAGCAGTACTTC. Its protein is CASSPKTGTGLYEQYF. The chain is built from TRBV7-9 and TRBJ2-7, with 8 bases matching TRBD1. Germline V CDR1 and CDR2: SEHNR, FQNEAQ (reference sequence). This CDR3 contains 16 residues. J was trimmed by 4 bases and V by 5 bases; bases with no gene match: 13.

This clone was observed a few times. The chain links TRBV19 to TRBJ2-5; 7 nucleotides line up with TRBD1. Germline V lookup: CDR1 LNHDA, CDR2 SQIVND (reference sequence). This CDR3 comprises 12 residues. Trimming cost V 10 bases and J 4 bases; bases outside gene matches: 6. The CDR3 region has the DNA TGTGCCACCCGGACAGGCGGAGAGACCCAGTACTTC. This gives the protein CATRTGGETQYF.

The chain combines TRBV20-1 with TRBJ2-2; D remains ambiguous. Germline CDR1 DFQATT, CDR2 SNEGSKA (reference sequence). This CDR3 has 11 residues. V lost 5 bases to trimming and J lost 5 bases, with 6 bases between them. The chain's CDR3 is CSASKTGELFF. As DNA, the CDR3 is TGCAGTGCTTCTAAAACCGGGGAGCTGTTTTTT.

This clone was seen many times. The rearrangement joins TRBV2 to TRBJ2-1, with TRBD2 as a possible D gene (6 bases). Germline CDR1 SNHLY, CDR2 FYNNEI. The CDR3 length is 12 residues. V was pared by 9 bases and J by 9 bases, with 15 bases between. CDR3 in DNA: TGTGCCAGTTTACTAGCTTTGAGTGAGCAGTTCTTC. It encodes CASLLALSEQFF.

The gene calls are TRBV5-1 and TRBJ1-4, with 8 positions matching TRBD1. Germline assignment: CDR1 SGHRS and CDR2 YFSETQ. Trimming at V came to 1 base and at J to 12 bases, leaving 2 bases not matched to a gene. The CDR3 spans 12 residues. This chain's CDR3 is CASSLSGQELFF. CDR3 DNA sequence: TGCGCCAGCAGCTTGTCGGGACAGGAACTGTTTTTT.

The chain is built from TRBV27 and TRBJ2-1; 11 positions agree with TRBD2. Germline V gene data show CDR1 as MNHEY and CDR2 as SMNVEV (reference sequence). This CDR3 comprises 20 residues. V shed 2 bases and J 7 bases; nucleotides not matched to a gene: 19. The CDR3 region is CASSLRLRLAGGPGGNEQFF. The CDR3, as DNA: TGTGCCAGCAGTTTAAGGTTACGGCTAGCGGGAGGACCAGGAGGGAATGAGCAGTTCTTC.

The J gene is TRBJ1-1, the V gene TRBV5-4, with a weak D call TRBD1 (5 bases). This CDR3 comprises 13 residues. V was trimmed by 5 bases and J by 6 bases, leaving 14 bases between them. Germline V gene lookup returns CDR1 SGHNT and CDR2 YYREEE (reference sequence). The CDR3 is CASRPGEVPEAFF. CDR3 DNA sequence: TGTGCCAGCAGGCCGGGGGAGGTGCCTGAAGCTTTCTTT.

This chain's CDR3 is CASSDWTGGTDTQYF. The CDR3 nucleotides are TGCGCCAGCAGTGACTGGACAGGGGGCACAGATACGCAGTATTTT. The gene calls are TRBV10-1 and TRBJ2-3, with TRBD1 matching 9 bases. Unmatched junction bases numbered 2, after V lost 3 bases and J lost 1 base. Germline V gives CDR1 WNHNN, CDR2 SYGVQD (reference sequence). There are 15 residues in the CDR3.

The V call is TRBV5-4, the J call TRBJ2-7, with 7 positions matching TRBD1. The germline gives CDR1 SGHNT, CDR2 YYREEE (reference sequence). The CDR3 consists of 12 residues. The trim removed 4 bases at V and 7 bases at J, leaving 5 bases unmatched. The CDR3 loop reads CASSAIQGEQYF. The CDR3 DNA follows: TGTGCCAGCAGCGCAATACAGGGGGAGCAGTACTTC.

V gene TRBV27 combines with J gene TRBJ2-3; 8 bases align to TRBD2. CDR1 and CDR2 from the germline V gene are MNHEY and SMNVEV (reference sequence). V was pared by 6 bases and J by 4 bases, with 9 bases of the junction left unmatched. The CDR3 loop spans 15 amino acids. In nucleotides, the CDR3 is TGTGCCAGCAGCAAGGGACTAGTAATTGCAGATACGCAGTATTTT. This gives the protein CASSKGLVIADTQYF.

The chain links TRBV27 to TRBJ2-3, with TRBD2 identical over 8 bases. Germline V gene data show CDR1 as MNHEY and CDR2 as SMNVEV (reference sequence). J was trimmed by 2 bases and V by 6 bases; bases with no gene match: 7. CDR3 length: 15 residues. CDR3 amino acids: CASRPGLGLTDTQYF. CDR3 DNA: TGTGCCAGCAGGCCGGGACTAGGACTCACAGATACGCAGTATTTT.

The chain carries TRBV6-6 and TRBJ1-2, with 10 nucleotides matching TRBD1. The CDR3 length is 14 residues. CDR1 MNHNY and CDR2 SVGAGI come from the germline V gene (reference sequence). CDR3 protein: CGVRQGARVYGYTF. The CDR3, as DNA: TGTGGGGTGCGACAGGGGGCTAGGGTCTATGGCTACACCTTC.

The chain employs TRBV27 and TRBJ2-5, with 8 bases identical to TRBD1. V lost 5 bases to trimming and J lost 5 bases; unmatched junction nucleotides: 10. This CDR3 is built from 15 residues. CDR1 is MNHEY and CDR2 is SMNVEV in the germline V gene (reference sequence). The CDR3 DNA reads TGTGCCAGCAGTATGTCCCAGGGGGCACTGGAGACCCAGTACTTC. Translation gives CASSMSQGALETQYF.